A single sample is the source of the 32 T cell receptor beta chains below, sequenced in a study of technical replicates of blood from a handful of donors. Measured with immunoSEQ multiplex PCR; TCRdb has only the in-frame clones, and not every one. The repertoire has fewer than 100,000 clones, over 80% of them found once; the top ten carry approximately 0.27%. The material sequenced was T cells isolated from PBMCs. The origin of the receptors is a human donor in good health.

The genes are TRBV7-2 and TRBJ2-5; D may be TRBD2 (5 bases). This CDR3 comprises 16 residues. V lost 2 bases to trimming and J lost 1 base, with 14 bases between them. The germline CDR1 and CDR2 sequences are SGHTA and FQGNSA. CDR3 DNA sequence: TGTGCCAGCAGCTTACTCATTAGTAGCGCCCAAGAGACCCAGTACTTC. It is translated as CASSLLISSAQETQYF.

This chain joins TRBV6-5 and TRBJ2-2; D uncertain. In germline, CDR1 is MNHEY, CDR2 SVGAGI. V gave up 11 bases and J gave up 1 base, with 11 bases separating them. There are 13 residues in the CDR3. The CDR3 region is CAVRVQNTGELFF. Written as DNA, the CDR3 is TGTGCCGTCCGGGTCCAGAACACCGGGGAGCTGTTTTTT.

The chain is built from TRBV10-3 and TRBJ1-6; 7 bases line up with TRBD1. With V trimmed by 6 bases and J by 5 bases, 4 bases remained unmatched. The CDR3 has 14 amino acids. Germline V gene lookup returns CDR1 ENHRY and CDR2 SYGVKD. CDR3 residues: CAISRDSDNSPLHF. CDR3 bases: TGTGCCATCAGCCGGGACAGTGATAATTCACCCCTCCACTTT.

J is TRBJ2-7 and V is TRBV28; 8 bases agree with TRBD2. CDR1 is MDHEN and CDR2 is SYDVKM in the germline V gene. The length of the CDR3 is 13 residues. The CDR3 nucleotides read TGTTCGGCCGGGGGGGAGATAGTGTCCGAGCAGTACTTC. Translated, it gives CSAGGEIVSEQYF.

This clone showed up just a few times. The chain links TRBV4-1 to TRBJ2-5; 12 bases match TRBD2. The CDR3 spans 14 residues. J was trimmed by 5 bases and V by 6 bases; bases with no gene match: 4. Per germline, CDR1 MGHRA and CDR2 YSYEKL. The CDR3 nucleotides read TGCGCCAGCAGTAGACTAGCGGGGGTTGAGACCCAGTACTTC. It translates to CASSRLAGVETQYF.

V gene TRBV7-8 combines with J gene TRBJ1-1; D may be TRBD1 (5 bases). The germline gives CDR1 SGHVS, CDR2 FQNEAQ. The CDR3 runs to 14 residues. Deletions cut 5 bases from V and 5 bases from J, with 15 bases between. CDR3 region: CASSPNRGITEAFF. CDR3 nucleotide sequence: TGTGCCAGCAGCCCCAATCGGGGGATAACTGAAGCTTTCTTT.

This clone was observed a single time. The chain combines TRBV6-5 with TRBJ2-7, with 7 bases identical to TRBD2. V was clipped by 6 bases and J by 1 base; unmatched bases: 6. CDR3 size: 14 residues. Germline lookup yields CDR1 MNHEY and CDR2 SVGAGI. DNA for the CDR3: TGTGCCAGCAGGGTTACTAGCGCATCCTACGAGCAGTACTTC. The encoded protein is CASRVTSASYEQYF.

The chain has TRBV19 and TRBJ1-1; D possibly corresponds to TRBD1 (6 bases). Germline CDR1 reads LNHDA; CDR2 reads SQIVND (reference sequence). This CDR3 is built from 13 residues. The germline V and J ends were trimmed by 11 bases and 2 bases, with 15 bases remaining between them. In nucleotides, the CDR3 is TGTGCCGTGGAAACCAGGGGAAACACTGAAGCTTTCTTT. This codes for CAVETRGNTEAFF.

The chain employs TRBV27 and TRBJ2-5, with D uncertain. There are 13 residues in the CDR3. In germline, CDR1 is MNHEY, CDR2 SMNVEV (reference sequence). V dropped 5 bases and J dropped 2 bases, with 9 bases sitting between them. This CDR3 is CASSVVGQETQYF. DNA for the CDR3: TGTGCCAGCAGTGTCGTCGGTCAAGAGACCCAGTACTTC.

The chain joins TRBV27 to TRBJ1-5; D is possibly TRBD1 (5 bases). V was clipped by 3 bases and J by 3 bases, with 12 bases between them. Germline V gene sequence: CDR1 MNHEY, CDR2 SMNVEV (reference sequence). The CDR3 contains 15 residues. CDR3 in amino acids: CASSLRQGNNQPQHF. The CDR3 coding sequence is TGTGCCAGCAGTTTGCGGCAGGGTAACAATCAGCCCCAGCATTTT.

The rearrangement links TRBV19 to TRBJ2-7, with 7 positions matching TRBD1. There are 13 residues in the CDR3. Trimming cost V 3 bases and J 5 bases; bases outside gene matches: 4. The germline V gene has CDR1 LNHDA and CDR2 SQIVND (reference sequence). The chain's CDR3 is CASSMRQGDEQYF. The CDR3, as DNA: TGTGCCAGTAGTATGAGGCAGGGGGACGAGCAGTACTTC.

V gene TRBV7-6 combines with J gene TRBJ2-2, with TRBD1 as a possible D gene (5 bases). The germline V and J ends were trimmed by 6 bases and 0 bases, with 8 bases remaining between them. This CDR3 region has 14 residues. Germline V gene lookup returns CDR1 SGHVS and CDR2 FNYEAQ. CDR3 nucleotides: TGTGCCAGCAGAAGGGGAACGAACACCGGGGAGCTGTTTTTT. Its translation is CASRRGTNTGELFF.

This clone was picked up one time. This sequence joins TRBV9 and TRBJ2-7; D remains ambiguous. There are 14 residues in the CDR3. CDR1 SGDLS and CDR2 YYNGEE come from the germline V gene. The V and J ends lost 4 bases and 5 bases respectively, with 16 bases between them. The DNA for the CDR3 is TGTGCCAGCAGCCCTCGACACTGGGTCGACGAGCAGTACTTC. This codes for CASSPRHWVDEQYF.

V and J are TRBV2 and TRBJ1-2, with 12 bases lining up with TRBD1. This CDR3 spans 13 amino acids. Trimming took 6 bases from V and 6 from J; bases not matched to a gene: 2. Germline CDR1 reads SNHLY; CDR2 reads FYNNEI. The CDR3 reads CASRGTGGHGYTF. Here the CDR3 DNA reads TGTGCCAGCAGGGGGACAGGGGGCCATGGCTACACCTTC.

The rearrangement joins TRBV15 to TRBJ2-7, with 8 bases matching TRBD1. The J segment lost 7 bases and the V segment lost 0 bases, leaving 2 bases of the junction unmatched. Germline values: CDR1 LNHNV, CDR2 YYDKDF (reference sequence). This CDR3 has 13 amino acids. CDR3: CATSRETGEEQYF. In nucleotides, the CDR3 is TGTGCCACCAGCAGAGAGACAGGGGAAGAGCAGTACTTC.

The chain uses TRBV4-1 and TRBJ2-5; 9 bases fit TRBD1. CDR3 length equals 17 residues. V lost 0 bases and J lost 5; bases outside the gene matches: 10. Per germline, CDR1 MGHRA and CDR2 YSYEKL. Here the CDR3 DNA reads TGCGCCAGCAGCCAAGAGGGAACAGGGGGCAGGAGGGAGACCCAGTACTTC. This codes for CASSQEGTGGRRETQYF.

The genes are TRBV18 and TRBJ2-2; 11 nucleotides line up with TRBD1. The CDR3 loop spans 16 amino acids. V trimming: 0 bases; J trimming: 7 bases; junction bases outside the gene matches: 4. CDR1 is KGHSH and CDR2 is LQKENI in the germline V gene. The CDR3 sequence: CASSPPGQGAGGELFF. The CDR3 bases are TGTGCCAGCTCACCACCTGGACAGGGGGCTGGCGGGGAGCTGTTTTTT.

The rearrangement links TRBV5-6 to TRBJ1-5, with D possibly matching TRBD1 (6 bases). The CDR3 sequence is 13 residues long. CDR1 is SGHDT and CDR2 is YYEEEE in the germline V gene. Trimming shortened V by 1 base and J by 7 bases, and 9 bases separated the two germline ends. CDR3 region: CASSLRGAQPQHF. For the CDR3, the DNA is TGTGCCAGCAGCTTGCGGGGGGCACAGCCCCAGCATTTT.

V usage is TRBV5-1 and J usage is TRBJ2-3; D possibly corresponds to TRBD1 (6 bases). Germline lookup yields CDR1 SGHRS and CDR2 YFSETQ. V shed 3 bases and J shed 1 base, with 12 bases lying between them. The CDR3 has 15 amino acids. CDR3 region: CASSSEGGGTDTQYF. CDR3 DNA: TGCGCCAGCAGCTCTGAAGGGGGTGGCACAGATACGCAGTATTTT.

The genes are TRBV11-3 and TRBJ2-2; D is perhaps TRBD2 (6 bases). This CDR3 comprises 15 residues. Germline-derived CDR1 and CDR2 are SGHNT and YENEEA. Trimming shortened V by 0 bases and J by 3 bases, and 8 bases separated the two germline ends. The CDR3 region is CASSLERGHTGELFF. DNA of the CDR3: TGTGCCAGCAGCTTAGAGCGGGGTCACACCGGGGAGCTGTTTTTT.

The V call is TRBV5-1, the J call TRBJ1-6, with D unresolved. The CDR3 covers 14 residues. Germline V CDR1 and CDR2: SGHRS, YFSETQ. V lost 0 bases to trimming and J lost 10 bases, with 11 bases between them. CDR3 sequence (DNA): TGCGCCAGCAGCTTGGAGACTACCAGCTCACCCCTCCACTTT. Its protein is CASSLETTSSPLHF.

The chain combines TRBV5-5 with TRBJ1-1; D is possibly TRBD1 (5 bases). CDR3 length equals 12 residues. Between the trimmed V and J ends, which lost 2 bases and 6 bases, there was a span of 8 bases. Germline V lookup: CDR1 SGHKS, CDR2 YYEKEE (reference sequence). CDR3 sequence reads: CASSLIGAEAFF. CDR3 DNA sequence: TGTGCCAGCAGCTTAATAGGGGCTGAAGCTTTCTTT.

The gene calls are TRBV4-1 and TRBJ2-5; 13 bases agree with TRBD2. The CDR3 extends over 16 amino acids. J was trimmed by 4 bases and V by 4 bases; bases with no gene match: 6. Germline loops: CDR1 MGHRA, CDR2 YSYEKL. In nucleotides, the CDR3 is TGCGCCAGCAGCCCCGGAGGACTAGCGGGAGCAGAGACCCAGTACTTC. Protein sequence: CASSPGGLAGAETQYF.

The rearrangement links TRBV5-4 to TRBJ2-3, with D maybe TRBD2 (6 bases). The CDR3 runs 12 residues. The germline V gene has CDR1 SGHNT and CDR2 YYREEE (reference sequence). Deletions cut 2 bases from V and 7 bases from J, with 8 bases between. CDR3 nucleotide sequence: TGTGCCAGCAGCTTCGGAGGGAATACGCAGTATTTT. It translates to CASSFGGNTQYF.

The CDR3: CASSHQSTGSSYEQYF. The CDR3 DNA reads TGCGCCAGCAGCCACCAGTCCACAGGGAGCTCCTACGAGCAGTACTTC. The chain employs TRBV4-1 and TRBJ2-7; the D gene is possibly TRBD1 (6 bases). Germline V CDR1 and CDR2: MGHRA, YSYEKL. The CDR3 consists of 16 residues. V gave up 3 bases and J gave up 0 bases, with 15 bases separating them.

The chain carries TRBV10-3 and TRBJ2-2; no firm D call. V lost 11 bases, J lost 1 base, and 14 bases lay in between. The germline gives CDR1 ENHRY, CDR2 SYGVKD. There are 14 residues in the CDR3. This CDR3 is CASRFVQNTGELFF. CDR3 bases: TGTGCCTCCCGGTTTGTGCAGAACACCGGGGAGCTGTTTTTT.

V is TRBV7-9 and J is TRBJ1-1; D possibly corresponds to TRBD1 (5 bases). V lost 2 bases and J lost 0, with 19 bases in between. The CDR3 is 18 residues long. From germline, CDR1 is SEHNR and CDR2 FQNEAQ (reference sequence). CDR3 sequence (DNA): TGTGCCAGCAGCTTATTTTACAGAGGAAGGGACTTGAACACTGAAGCTTTCTTT. Encoded protein: CASSLFYRGRDLNTEAFF.

The genes are TRBV30 and TRBJ1-4; D ambiguous. V lost 2 bases and J 2 bases, leaving 6 bases between the germline ends. Germline CDR1 is GTSNPN and CDR2 is SVGIG (reference sequence). The CDR3 is 13 residues long. The CDR3 DNA reads as TGTGCCTGGAGTCGAGGTACTAATGAAAAACTGTTTTTT. It is translated as CAWSRGTNEKLFF.

V and J are TRBV6-1 and TRBJ2-1, with 11 bases lining up with TRBD1. CDR1 is MNHNS, CDR2 SASEGT, per germline. The length of the CDR3 is 13 residues. V was clipped by 7 bases and J by 6 bases; unmatched bases: 2. The CDR3 DNA is TGTGCCAGCACCGGGACAGGGGGCAATGAGCAGTTCTTC. Protein: CASTGTGGNEQFF.

The chain employs TRBV28 and TRBJ2-2, with D possibly matching TRBD1 (6 bases). The V gene's germline CDR1 is MDHEN and CDR2 SYDVKM. Between the trimmed V and J ends, which lost 7 bases and 4 bases, there was a span of 10 bases. The CDR3 covers 13 residues. The CDR3 sequence is CASTPGVTGELFF. The CDR3 bases are TGTGCCAGCACCCCAGGGGTCACCGGGGAGCTGTTTTTT.

The chain has TRBV27 and TRBJ1-5, with TRBD1 identical over 7 bases. J lost 0 bases, V lost 6 bases, and 5 bases had no gene match. Germline V CDR1 and CDR2: MNHEY, SMNVEV (reference sequence). The CDR3 covers 15 residues. In DNA form, the CDR3 reads TGTGCCAGCAGGGCGACAGGGAATAGCAATCAGCCCCAGCATTTT. It specifies CASRATGNSNQPQHF.

The rearrangement uses TRBV7-3 and TRBJ1-1; D call uncertain. Germline V gives CDR1 SGHTA, CDR2 FQGTGA. Trimming stripped 3 bases from V and 1 base from J, with 6 bases between. The CDR3 has 13 residues. The CDR3 sequence is CASSFGTNTEAFF. The CDR3 bases are TGTGCCAGCAGCTTTGGCACGAACACTGAAGCTTTCTTT.